Presented here are 22 T cell receptor beta chains from one specimen sequenced in a study of blood T cell repertoires in COVID-19 (dated by TCRdb to about 2020). Libraries were made using the immunoSEQ multiplex PCR assay. TCRdb re-hosts the immuneACCESS table, in-frame sequences only. Its copies lack some clones; in the studies checked, an unresolved V gene accounts for under half of them, and the cause for the rest is not known. The sample data list around 120,000 clones, and about two thirds of these were observed just once. More than 0.75% of the sample is taken by the ten largest. Sample: peripheral blood. The receptors here all came from a human donor with acute or convalescent COVID-19. The donor label of this sample is uncertain.

This chain connects TRBV6-5 to TRBJ2-7, with a tentative D call TRBD1 (6 bases). This CDR3 spans 15 amino acids. The germline V gene encodes CDR1 MNHEY and CDR2 SVGAGI. The CDR3 here is CTATWGRRRSEEQYV. In nucleotides, the CDR3 is TGTACCGCTACCTGGGGGCGCAGACGTTCGGAGGAGCAGTACGTC.

This clone has only one observation. J is TRBJ2-1 and V is TRBV6-4; D is unclear. CDR3 length: 15 residues. V was clipped by 6 bases and J by 0 bases, with 12 bases between them. Germline CDR1 MRHNA, CDR2 SNTAGT. The CDR3 protein is CASSVRPSSYNEQFF. DNA of the CDR3: TGTGCCAGCAGCGTCCGACCTAGCTCCTACAATGAGCAGTTCTTC.

This sequence joins TRBV2 and TRBJ2-1; no definite D call. Per germline, CDR1 SNHLY and CDR2 FYNNEI. Trimming removed 4 bases at V and 0 bases at J, with 10 bases between. CDR3 length: 15 amino acids. CDR3 residues: CASSALTSSYNEQFF. The CDR3 nucleotides are TGTGCCAGCAGTGCTTTGACAAGCTCCTACAATGAGCAGTTCTTC. Combining the CDR3 with reference TRBV2 and TRBJ2-1 gives the whole variable domain EPEVTQTPSHQVTQMGQEVILRCVPISNHLYFYWYRQILGQKVEFLVSFYNNEISEKSEIFDDQFSVERPDGSNFTLKIRSTKLEDSAMYFCASSALTSSYNEQFFGPGTRLTVL.

This clone was counted a single time. CDR3 sequence reads: CASSHGTAATNEKLFF. CDR3 DNA: TGTGCCAGCAGCCACGGGACAGCTGCAACTAATGAAAAACTGTTTTTT. The genes are TRBV7-9 and TRBJ1-4; 7 bases fit TRBD1. The CDR3 length is 16 residues. Germline loops: CDR1 SEHNR, CDR2 FQNEAQ (reference sequence). Germline trimming cut 5 bases from V and 0 bases from J; bases unmatched to any gene: 6.

The chain links TRBV2 to TRBJ1-2; TRBD1 matches at 9 bases. The trim removed 6 bases at V and 2 bases at J, leaving 7 bases unmatched. The germline V gene encodes CDR1 SNHLY and CDR2 FYNNEI. The CDR3 covers 15 residues. CDR3 bases: TGTGCCAGCAGCCCACAGGGGGCTCCCAACTATGGCTACACCTTC. Encoded protein: CASSPQGAPNYGYTF.

In this sample, this clone turned up once. The rearrangement uses TRBV19 and TRBJ2-7, with D perhaps matching TRBD2 (6 bases). Germline V gene lookup returns CDR1 LNHDA and CDR2 SQIVND (reference sequence). This CDR3 is 10 amino acids long. CDR3 amino acids: CRGNSYEQYV. CDR3 nucleotides: TGCCGGGGGAACTCCTACGAGCAGTACGTC.

The chain's CDR3 is CASSLQGNTEAFF. In DNA form, the CDR3 reads TGTGCCAGCAGCCTACAGGGGAACACTGAAGCTTTCTTT. The chain employs TRBV6-6 and TRBJ1-1; a weak D match, TRBD1 (6 bases). V dropped 6 bases and J dropped 1 base, with 9 bases sitting between them. The CDR3 totals 13 residues. The germline V gene has CDR1 MNHNY and CDR2 SVGAGI (reference sequence).

The rearrangement uses TRBV10-3 and TRBJ1-5; TRBD1 might be the D (5 bases). Germline loops: CDR1 ENHRY, CDR2 SYGVKD. Trimming cost V 2 bases and J 6 bases, with 14 bases left between them. This CDR3 comprises 15 residues. The DNA of the CDR3 is TGTGCCATCAGTGAGGGGGCGCGGGGAGGTCAGCCCCAGCATTTT. Its translation is CAISEGARGGQPQHF.

This chain connects TRBV24-1 to TRBJ1-2; D might be TRBD1 (6 bases). This CDR3 is built from 14 residues. Germline assignment: CDR1 KGHDR and CDR2 SFDVKD. The V and J ends lost 2 bases and 8 bases respectively, with 14 bases between them. The CDR3 region is CATSDYRPGGGYTF. The DNA for the CDR3 is TGTGCCACCAGTGATTATAGACCTGGGGGCGGCTACACCTTC.

V usage is TRBV18 and J usage is TRBJ1-2; D may be TRBD1 (5 bases). Per germline, CDR1 KGHSH and CDR2 LQKENI. This CDR3 spans 16 amino acids. Deletions cut 0 bases from V and 5 bases from J, with 16 bases between. The chain's CDR3 is CASSPPYPTDLYGYTF. DNA of the CDR3: TGTGCCAGCTCACCACCCTACCCGACAGACTTATATGGCTACACCTTC.

The gene calls are TRBV10-2 and TRBJ2-4, with TRBD2 as a possible D gene (5 bases). The CDR3 totals 15 residues. The germline CDR1 and CDR2 sequences are WSHSY and SAAADI. V was shortened by 6 bases and J by 0 bases, with 12 bases between the two germline ends. CDR3 sequence reads: CASRGLVVAKNIQYF. CDR3 coding DNA: TGCGCCAGCAGAGGACTGGTGGTAGCCAAAAACATTCAGTACTTC.

For the CDR3, the DNA is TGCGCCAGCAGCAGGGACCCAGGGGACTACGAGCAGTACGTC. It translates to CASSRDPGDYEQYV. The V and J genes are TRBV5-1 and TRBJ2-7, with a weak D call TRBD1 (6 bases). Trimming cost V 4 bases and J 3 bases, with 14 bases left between them. The CDR3 totals 14 residues. CDR1 and CDR2 from the germline V gene are SGHRS and YFSETQ.

This clone was detected once. The chain couples TRBV24-1 to TRBJ2-3, with TRBD2 identical over 9 bases. Germline CDR1 and CDR2: KGHDR and SFDVKD. The length of the CDR3 is 14 residues. After removal of 5 bases from V and 5 bases from J, the junction contained 4 bases not matched to a gene. The CDR3 DNA sequence: TGTGCCACCAGTGCTGCGGGAGGGGTAGATACGCAGTATTTT. Its protein is CATSAAGGVDTQYF.

This clone was seen a few times. The chain has TRBV5-6 and TRBJ1-1; D is unclear. Germline values: CDR1 SGHDT, CDR2 YYEEEE. V was pared by 3 bases and J by 4 bases, with 10 bases between. This CDR3 has 13 residues. The CDR3 loop reads CASSSIGSTEAFF. Here the CDR3 DNA reads TGTGCCAGCAGCTCAATAGGGAGCACTGAAGCTTTCTTT. Using reference TRBV5-6 and TRBJ1-1 for the parts outside the CDR3, the full variable domain is DAGVTQSPTHLIKTRGQQVTLRCSPKSGHDTVSWYQQALGQGPQFIFQYYEEEERQRGNFPDRFSGHQFPNYSSELNVNALLLGDSALYLCASSSIGSTEAFFGQGTRLTVV.

This clone has a single count. V and J are TRBV11-1 and TRBJ2-5, with 8 bases fitting TRBD2. The CDR3 is made up of 14 amino acids. The V segment lost 5 bases and the J segment 4 bases; nucleotides outside the gene matches: 6. Germline lookup yields CDR1 SGHAT and CDR2 FQDESV (reference sequence). In DNA, the CDR3 is TGTGCCAGCAGCCCCCGGGAGGGGCGAGAGACCCAGTACTTC. It encodes CASSPREGRETQYF.

V and J are TRBV7-7 and TRBJ2-5, with TRBD1 identical over 10 bases. CDR3 length: 13 amino acids. The germline V gene encodes CDR1 SSHAT and CDR2 FNYEAQ (reference sequence). CDR3 region: CASGGQGVETQYF. As DNA, the CDR3 is TGTGCTAGCGGTGGACAGGGGGTCGAGACCCAGTACTTC. The full variable domain, its missing parts supplied by reference TRBV7-7 and TRBJ2-5, is GAGVSQSPRYKVTKRGQDVTLRCDPISSHATLYWYQQALGQGPEFLTYFNYEAQPDKSGLPSDRFSAERPEGSISTLTIQRTEQRDSAMYRCASGGQGVETQYFGPGTRLLVL.

The chain links TRBV10-3 to TRBJ2-3, with D possibly TRBD2 on 6 matching bases. The V end was cut by 8 bases, the J end by 1 base, with 7 bases between. The CDR3 length is 12 residues. Germline V lookup: CDR1 ENHRY, CDR2 SYGVKD. The CDR3 loop is CAISGGTDTQYF. The CDR3 region has the DNA TGTGCCATCTCGGGGGGCACAGATACGCAGTATTTT.

This clone was detected a few times. The chain carries TRBV28 and TRBJ1-5; 7 bases agree with TRBD1. V lost 3 bases and J lost 2; bases outside the gene matches: 10. This CDR3 has 17 amino acids. Germline V gene sequence: CDR1 MDHEN, CDR2 SYDVKM. CDR3 coding DNA: TGTGCCAGCAGTTTCCCATTGACAGGGACGGGCAATCAGCCCCAGCATTTT. It encodes CASSFPLTGTGNQPQHF.

The chain employs TRBV19 and TRBJ2-5; possible D gene TRBD1, 6 bases. The germline V gene encodes CDR1 LNHDA and CDR2 SQIVND (reference sequence). This CDR3 is built from 16 residues. The ends were cut back, 3 bases at V and 5 bases at J, with 19 bases in the middle. CDR3 sequence reads: CASSMMARRGRETQYF. The CDR3 bases are TGTGCCAGTAGTATGATGGCCCGCAGGGGACGGGAGACCCAGTACTTC.

This clone appeared once. The chain is built from TRBV15 and TRBJ2-3; TRBD2 might be the D (5 bases). Trimming stripped 5 bases from V and 0 bases from J, with 15 bases between. This CDR3 has 16 residues. Germline assignment: CDR1 LNHNV and CDR2 YYDKDF (reference sequence). The CDR3 bases are TGTGCCACCAGCTTGCGGGTCCACATCAGCACAGATACGCAGTATTTT. Translating gives CATSLRVHISTDTQYF.

This clone occurred a few times. The chain links TRBV7-9 to TRBJ2-1; no clear D gene. This CDR3 comprises 15 residues. CDR1 is SEHNR and CDR2 is FQNEAQ in the germline V gene (reference sequence). V lost 1 base and J lost 2, with 9 bases in between. CDR3 nucleotide sequence: TGTGCCAGCAGCTTAGGTATCCAGGCCTACAATGAGCAGTTCTTC. Translated: CASSLGIQAYNEQFF.

This chain joins TRBV27 and TRBJ2-2; possible D gene TRBD1, 5 bases. Germline CDR1 MNHEY, CDR2 SMNVEV (reference sequence). The CDR3 length is 13 residues. V was shortened by 5 bases and J by 5 bases, with 9 bases between the two germline ends. Here the CDR3 DNA reads TGTGCCAGCAGTAGGGGCGGTACCGGGGAGCTGTTTTTT. Residues: CASSRGGTGELFF.